The 12 T cell receptor beta chains reported below all come from one sample, sequenced in a study of blood T cell repertoires in COVID-19. Some clones are missing from TCRdb's copy, which holds only in-frame ones; the method was immunoSEQ multiplex PCR. Altogether 150,000 to 200,000 clones are present, roughly nine tenths being singletons, with the ten largest covering approximately 11%. The sample comprised peripheral blood. The receptors here all came from a woman aged 60 to 75 with COVID-19, enrolled during active disease.

This chain uses TRBV30 with TRBJ2-7; D unresolved. Germline V gene lookup returns CDR1 GTSNPN and CDR2 SVGIG (reference sequence). The CDR3 totals 15 residues. Trimming cost V 0 bases and J 0 bases, with 12 bases left between them. The CDR3 loop reads CAWSVPRSFSYEQYF. The CDR3 bases are TGTGCCTGGAGTGTACCCCGTAGCTTCTCCTACGAGCAGTACTTC.

This rearrangement joins TRBV24-1 to TRBJ2-1, with D possibly TRBD2 on 5 matching bases. This CDR3 is built from 13 residues. With 7 bases removed from V and 4 bases from J, the gap between germline ends came to 10 bases. Germline V gene sequence: CDR1 KGHDR, CDR2 SFDVKD. The CDR3: CATREGSYNEQFF. The CDR3 DNA reads TGTGCCACCAGAGAGGGCAGTTACAATGAGCAGTTCTTC.

The V and J genes are TRBV14 and TRBJ1-1; 7 bases are shared with TRBD1. This CDR3 comprises 16 residues. Losses at the gene ends were 4 bases for V and 2 bases for J; bases not matched to a gene: 10. Germline lookup yields CDR1 SGHDN and CDR2 FVKESK. This chain's CDR3 is CASSRKGPGGNTEAFF. As DNA, the CDR3 is TGTGCCAGCAGCCGAAAAGGTCCAGGGGGAAACACTGAAGCTTTCTTT.

The chain has TRBV4-1 and TRBJ1-5, with D uncertain. The ends were cut back, 4 bases at V and 5 bases at J, with 15 bases in the middle. The CDR3 totals 15 residues. Germline-derived CDR1 and CDR2 are MGHRA and YSYEKL. CDR3 sequence (DNA): TGCGCCAGCAGCCGAAACCTCGGTCCCGATCAGCCCCAGCATTTT. Amino acid sequence: CASSRNLGPDQPQHF.

The CDR3 region has the DNA TGTGCCAGCAGTTTACTGGCGTCGACTAGCGGTTCCTACGAGCAGTACTTC. This sequence encodes CASSLLASTSGSYEQYF. The chain uses TRBV27 and TRBJ2-7; 9 bases align to TRBD2. The length of the CDR3 is 17 residues. Germline CDR1 and CDR2: MNHEY and SMNVEV (reference sequence). The junction had 9 bases not matched to a gene; V was cut back by 2 bases and J by 1 base.

Details on this clone: At one end, the junction sequence differs from germline, possibly due to a read error. The chain has TRBV7-7 and TRBJ1-4; unclear D gene. CDR3 length: 16 amino acids. The germline CDR1 and CDR2 sequences are SSHAT and FNYEAQ (reference sequence). The CDR3 sequence is CASSLRLLPTNEKLFF. The DNA for the CDR3 is TGTGCTAGCAGCTTGAGACTGCTTCCAACTAATGAAAAACTGTTTTTT.

The rearrangement joins TRBV5-1 to TRBJ1-2; 7 nucleotides match TRBD1. CDR3 length equals 13 residues. Trimming removed 4 bases from V and 4 bases from J; junction bases left unmatched: 4. The germline V gene encodes CDR1 SGHRS and CDR2 YFSETQ. CDR3 residues: CASSTGQSYGYTF. For the CDR3, the DNA is TGCGCCAGCAGCACGGGACAGAGCTATGGCTACACCTTC.

V and J are TRBV19 and TRBJ2-7; a possible D gene is TRBD1 (5 bases). The germline V gene has CDR1 LNHDA and CDR2 SQIVND (reference sequence). Trimming took 8 bases from V and 3 from J, leaving 11 bases between them. The CDR3 sequence is 12 residues long. The CDR3 bases are TGTGCCAGTTCTTCTACAGGCTACGAGCAGTACTTC. Translation: CASSSTGYEQYF.

The chain recombines TRBV13 with TRBJ2-1, with 10 bases lining up with TRBD2. The J segment lost 7 bases and the V segment lost 5 bases, leaving 11 bases of the junction unmatched. CDR1 is PRHDT and CDR2 is FYEKMQ in the germline V gene (reference sequence). This CDR3 comprises 16 residues. In DNA form, the CDR3 reads TGTGCCAGCAGCCCCCCCGCTAGCGGGAGTCGGAATGAGCAGTTCTTC. It yields the protein CASSPPASGSRNEQFF.

The genes are TRBV27 and TRBJ1-6; 9 bases agree with TRBD1. Germline CDR1 is MNHEY and CDR2 is SMNVEV (reference sequence). CDR3 length equals 15 residues. The V gene end was trimmed by 7 bases and the J gene end by 8 bases; junction bases not matched to a gene: 9. CDR3 protein: CASTSLGQGHSPLHF. The CDR3 nucleotides are TGTGCCAGCACCTCCTTGGGACAGGGCCATTCACCCCTCCACTTT.

The chain combines TRBV4-1 with TRBJ2-7, with 7 positions matching TRBD2. Germline V gene sequence: CDR1 MGHRA, CDR2 YSYEKL. This CDR3 spans 16 amino acids. The junction had 9 bases not matched to a gene; V was cut back by 0 bases and J by 4 bases. CDR3 coding DNA: TGCGCCAGCAGCCAAGATAGGGCGGGAGTGCCTTACGAGCAGTACTTC. Its protein product is CASSQDRAGVPYEQYF.

V and J are TRBV24-1 and TRBJ2-3, with 9 bases aligning to TRBD2. The CDR3 contains 15 residues. V gave up 5 bases and J gave up 9 bases; unmatched junction bases: 11. Looked up from germline, CDR1 is KGHDR and CDR2 is SFDVKD. The CDR3 DNA reads TGTGCCACCAGTGCCGGGACTAGCCCCCCTTCAACGCAGTATTTT. This translates into CATSAGTSPPSTQYF.